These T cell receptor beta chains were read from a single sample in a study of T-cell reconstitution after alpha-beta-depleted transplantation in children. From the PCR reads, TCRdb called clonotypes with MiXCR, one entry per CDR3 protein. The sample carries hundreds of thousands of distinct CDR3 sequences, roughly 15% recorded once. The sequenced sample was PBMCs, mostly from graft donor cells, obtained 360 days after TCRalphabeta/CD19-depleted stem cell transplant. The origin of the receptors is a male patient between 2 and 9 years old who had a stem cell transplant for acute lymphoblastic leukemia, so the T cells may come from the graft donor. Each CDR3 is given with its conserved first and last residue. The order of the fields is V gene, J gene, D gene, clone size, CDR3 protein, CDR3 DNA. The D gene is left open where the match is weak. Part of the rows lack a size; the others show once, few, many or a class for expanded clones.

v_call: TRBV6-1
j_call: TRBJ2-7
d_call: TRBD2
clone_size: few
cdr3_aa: CASGEGSDYEQYF
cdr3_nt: TGTGCCAGCGGGGAGGGTAGCGACTACGAGCAGTACTTC

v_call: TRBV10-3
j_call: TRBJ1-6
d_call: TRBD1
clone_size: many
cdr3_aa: CAISGQGGSPLHF
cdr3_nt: TGTGCCATCAGTGGACAGGGAGGTTCACCCCTCCACTTT

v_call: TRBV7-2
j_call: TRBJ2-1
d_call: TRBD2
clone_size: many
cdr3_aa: CASSSLAVSYNEQFF
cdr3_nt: TGTGCCAGCAGCTCACTAGCGGTCTCCTACAATGAGCAGTTCTTC

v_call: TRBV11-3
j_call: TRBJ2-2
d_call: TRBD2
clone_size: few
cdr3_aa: CASSPWTSGSPGELFF
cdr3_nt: TGTGCCAGCAGCCCCTGGACTAGCGGGAGTCCCGGGGAGCTGTTTTTT

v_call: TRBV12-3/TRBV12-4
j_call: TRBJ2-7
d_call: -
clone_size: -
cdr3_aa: CASSLWARGTVITYEQYF
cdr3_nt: TGTGCCAGCAGTTTGTGGGCCAGGGGGACTGTGATCACCTACGAGCAGTACTTC

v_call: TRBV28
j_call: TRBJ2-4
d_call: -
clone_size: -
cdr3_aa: CASSSPGQRAAKNIQYF
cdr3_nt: TGTGCCAGCAGTTCCCCGGGACAGCGGGCGGCCAAAAACATTCAGTACTTC

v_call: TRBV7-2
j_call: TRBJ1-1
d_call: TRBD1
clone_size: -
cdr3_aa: CASSTRQGPIQAFF
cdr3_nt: TGTGCCAGCAGCACCCGACAGGGACCCATTCAAGCTTTCTTT

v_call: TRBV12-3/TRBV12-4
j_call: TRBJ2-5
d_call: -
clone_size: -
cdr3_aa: CASSSGTAEETQYF
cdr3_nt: TGTGCCAGCAGTTCGGGGACTGCGGAAGAGACCCAGTACTTC

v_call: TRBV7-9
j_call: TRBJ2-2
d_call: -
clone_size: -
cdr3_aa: CAVPSSDQYRTGELFF
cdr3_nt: TGTGCCGTTCCCTCTTCAGACCAGTATCGCACCGGGGAGCTGTTTTTT

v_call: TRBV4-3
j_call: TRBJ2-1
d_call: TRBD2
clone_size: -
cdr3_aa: CASSHDVGDYYNEQFF
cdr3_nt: TGCGCCAGCAGCCATGACGTGGGGGACTACTACAATGAGCAGTTCTTC

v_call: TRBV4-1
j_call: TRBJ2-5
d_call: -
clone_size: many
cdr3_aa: CASSQPTAQETQYF
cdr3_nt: TGCGCCAGCAGCCAGCCGACAGCCCAAGAGACCCAGTACTTC

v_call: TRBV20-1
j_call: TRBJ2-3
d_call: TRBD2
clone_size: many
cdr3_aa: CSSKRGASTDTQYF
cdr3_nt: TGCAGTTCGAAGCGGGGAGCTAGCACAGATACGCAGTATTTT

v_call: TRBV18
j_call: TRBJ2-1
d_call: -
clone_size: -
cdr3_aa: CASSTTGLSYNEQFF
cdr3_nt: TGTGCCAGCTCAACAACTGGACTGAGCTACAATGAGCAGTTCTTC

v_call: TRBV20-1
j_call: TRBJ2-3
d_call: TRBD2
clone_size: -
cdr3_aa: CSASDAVGAGEHTDTQYF
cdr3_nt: TGCAGTGCTAGTGATGCCGTTGGAGCGGGAGAGCACACAGATACGCAGTATTTT

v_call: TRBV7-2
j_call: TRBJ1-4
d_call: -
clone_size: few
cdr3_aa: CASSLSSPGTNEKLFF
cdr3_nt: TGTGCCAGCAGCTTATCATCTCCCGGAACTAATGAAAAACTGTTTTTT

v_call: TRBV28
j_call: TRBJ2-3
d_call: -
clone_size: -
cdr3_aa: CASTTLPGLHTDTQYF
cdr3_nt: TGTGCCAGCACCACCCTCCCGGGGCTCCACACAGATACGCAGTATTTT

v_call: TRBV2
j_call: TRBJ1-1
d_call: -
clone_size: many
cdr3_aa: CASRDVWVNTEAFF
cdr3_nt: TGTGCCAGCAGAGATGTATGGGTGAACACTGAAGCTTTCTTT

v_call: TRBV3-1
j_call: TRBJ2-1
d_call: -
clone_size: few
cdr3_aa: CASSPDRRSSYNEQFF
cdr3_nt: TGTGCCAGCAGCCCCGACCGCCGTAGCTCCTACAATGAGCAGTTCTTC

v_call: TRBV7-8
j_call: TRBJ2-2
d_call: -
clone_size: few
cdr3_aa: CASSSATGGELFF
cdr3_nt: TGTGCCAGCAGCTCCGCGACAGGCGGGGAGCTGTTTTTT

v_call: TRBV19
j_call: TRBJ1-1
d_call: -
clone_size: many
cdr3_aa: CASSPPDRFEAFF
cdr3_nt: TGTGCCAGTAGTCCACCGGACAGATTTGAAGCTTTCTTT

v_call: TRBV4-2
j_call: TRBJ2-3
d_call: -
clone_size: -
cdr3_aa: CASSPSSQTQYF
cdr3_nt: TGTGCCAGCAGCCCGTCGAGCCAGACGCAGTATTTT

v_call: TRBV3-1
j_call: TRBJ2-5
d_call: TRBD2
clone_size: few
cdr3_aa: CASSQVLAGQETQYF
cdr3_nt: TGTGCCAGCAGCCAAGTTCTAGCGGGTCAAGAGACCCAGTACTTC

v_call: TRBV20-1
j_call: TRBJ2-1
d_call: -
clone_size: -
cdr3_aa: CSARVDALYNEQFF
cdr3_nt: TGCAGTGCTAGGGTCGATGCGTTGTACAATGAGCAGTTCTTC

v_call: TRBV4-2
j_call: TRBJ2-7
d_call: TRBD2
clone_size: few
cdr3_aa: CASSRPLAGGSYEQYF
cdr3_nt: TGTGCCAGCAGCCGCCCACTAGCGGGAGGTTCCTACGAGCAGTACTTC

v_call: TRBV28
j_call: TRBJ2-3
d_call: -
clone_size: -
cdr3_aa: CASSYRLTDTQYF
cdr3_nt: TGTGCCAGCAGCTACAGATTAACAGATACGCAGTATTTT

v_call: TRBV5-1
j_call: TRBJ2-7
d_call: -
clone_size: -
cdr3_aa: CASSRSGRTSLEQYF
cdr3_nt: TGCGCCAGCAGCCGGTCGGGACGGACCTCCCTCGAGCAGTACTTC

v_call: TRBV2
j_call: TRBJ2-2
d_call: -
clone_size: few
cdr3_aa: CASSETPLLGSGELFF
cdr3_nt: TGTGCCAGCAGTGAGACACCCTTACTAGGATCCGGGGAGCTGTTTTTT

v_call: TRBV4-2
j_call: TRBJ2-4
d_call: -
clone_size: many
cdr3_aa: CASSQEDGFANIQYF
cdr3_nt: TGTGCCAGCAGCCAAGAGGATGGGTTTGCGAACATTCAGTACTTC

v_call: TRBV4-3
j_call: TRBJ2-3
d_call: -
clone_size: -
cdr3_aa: CASSQGPETDTQYF
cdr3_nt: TGCGCCAGCAGCCAAGGTCCCGAAACAGATACGCAGTATTTT

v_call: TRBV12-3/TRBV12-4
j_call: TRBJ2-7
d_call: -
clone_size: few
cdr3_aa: CASSPNVDYEQYF
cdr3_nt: TGTGCCAGCAGCCCGAACGTCGACTACGAGCAGTACTTC

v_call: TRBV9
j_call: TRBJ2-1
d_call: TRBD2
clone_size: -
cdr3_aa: CASSVGTGRTSGRFDVHNEQFF
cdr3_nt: TGTGCCAGCAGCGTAGGGACAGGGAGGACTAGCGGGAGATTTGATGTCCACAATGAGCAGTTCTTC

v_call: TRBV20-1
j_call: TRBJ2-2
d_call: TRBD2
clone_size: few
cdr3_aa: CSARTSGVLTGELFF
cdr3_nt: TGCAGTGCTAGGACTAGCGGGGTCCTAACCGGGGAGCTGTTTTTT

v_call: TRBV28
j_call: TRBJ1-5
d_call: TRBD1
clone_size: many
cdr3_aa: CASSADRVEGNQPQHF
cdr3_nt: TGTGCCAGCAGTGCCGACAGGGTGGAAGGCAATCAGCCCCAGCATTTT

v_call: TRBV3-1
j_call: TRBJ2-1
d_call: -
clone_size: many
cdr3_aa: CASSQDRWFNEQFF
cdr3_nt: TGTGCCAGCAGCCAAGATAGGTGGTTCAATGAGCAGTTCTTC

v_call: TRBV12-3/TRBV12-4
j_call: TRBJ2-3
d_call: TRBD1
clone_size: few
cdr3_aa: CASSFMTGVTDTQYF
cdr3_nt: TGTGCCAGCAGTTTTATGACAGGGGTCACAGATACGCAGTATTTT

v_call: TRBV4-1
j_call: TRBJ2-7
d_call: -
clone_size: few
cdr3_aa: CASSLEGESYEQYF
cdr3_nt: TGCGCCAGCAGCTTGGAGGGAGAGAGCTACGAGCAGTACTTC

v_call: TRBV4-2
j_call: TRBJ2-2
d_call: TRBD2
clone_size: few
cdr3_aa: CASSQALTSVNTGELFF
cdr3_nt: TGTGCCAGCAGCCAAGCCTTGACTAGCGTGAACACCGGGGAGCTGTTTTTT

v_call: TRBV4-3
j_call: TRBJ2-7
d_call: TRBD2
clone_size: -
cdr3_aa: CASSRDSGIAYEQYF
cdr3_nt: TGCGCCAGCAGCCGAGATAGCGGGATCGCCTACGAGCAGTACTTC

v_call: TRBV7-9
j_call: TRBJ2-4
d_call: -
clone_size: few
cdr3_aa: CASSSEPAKNIQYF
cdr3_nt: TGTGCCAGCAGCTCCGAACCAGCCAAAAACATTCAGTACTTC

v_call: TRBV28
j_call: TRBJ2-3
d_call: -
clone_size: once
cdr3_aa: CASSLLSGDTQYF
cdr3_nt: TGTGCCAGCAGTTTATTATCCGGAGATACGCAGTATTTT

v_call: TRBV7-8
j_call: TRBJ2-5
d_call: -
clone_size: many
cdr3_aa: CASSFSTVWEKETQYF
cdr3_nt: TGTGCCAGCAGCTTTTCAACGGTTTGGGAGAAGGAGACCCAGTACTTC

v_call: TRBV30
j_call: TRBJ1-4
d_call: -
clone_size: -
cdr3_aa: CAWSVRQITISEKLFF
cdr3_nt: TGTGCCTGGAGTGTACGGCAGATTACTATTTCCGAAAAACTGTTTTTT

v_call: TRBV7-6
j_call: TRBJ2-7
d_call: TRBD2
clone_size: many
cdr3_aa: CASSLAAGGSEQYF
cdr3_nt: TGTGCCAGCAGCTTAGCAGCGGGGGGATCCGAGCAGTACTTC

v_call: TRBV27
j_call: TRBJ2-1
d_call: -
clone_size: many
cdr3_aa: CASTSAWLAESEQFF
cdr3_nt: TGTGCCAGCACCTCTGCCTGGCTAGCTGAGAGTGAGCAGTTCTTC

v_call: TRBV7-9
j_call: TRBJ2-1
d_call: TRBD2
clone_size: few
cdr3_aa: CASSLGGVAGGSEQFF
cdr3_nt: TGTGCCAGCAGCTTAGGGGGAGTAGCGGGAGGGTCGGAGCAGTTCTTC

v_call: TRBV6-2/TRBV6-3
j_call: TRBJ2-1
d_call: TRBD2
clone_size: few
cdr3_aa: CASNRGKTSGHNEQFF
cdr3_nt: TGTGCCAGCAATCGCGGGAAGACTAGCGGGCACAATGAGCAGTTCTTC

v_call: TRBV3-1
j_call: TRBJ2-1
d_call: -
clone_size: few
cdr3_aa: CASSLWGANEQFF
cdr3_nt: TGTGCCAGCAGCCTTTGGGGGGCCAATGAGCAGTTCTTC

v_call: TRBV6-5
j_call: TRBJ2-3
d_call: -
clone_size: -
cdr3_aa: CASSSDGIDTQYF
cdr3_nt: TGTGCCAGCAGTTCAGACGGGATTGATACGCAGTATTTT

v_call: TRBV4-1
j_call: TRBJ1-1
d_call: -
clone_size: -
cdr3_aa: CASSQHWPGYTEAFF
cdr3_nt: TGCGCCAGCAGCCAACACTGGCCCGGGTACACTGAAGCTTTCTTT

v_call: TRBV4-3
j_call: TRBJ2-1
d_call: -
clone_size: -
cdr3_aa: CASSQAPGEQFF
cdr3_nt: TGCGCCAGCAGCCAAGCCCCCGGTGAGCAGTTCTTC

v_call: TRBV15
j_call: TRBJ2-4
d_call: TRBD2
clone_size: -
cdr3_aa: CATSRGLAGGLNIQYF
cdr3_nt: TGTGCCACCAGCAGAGGACTAGCGGGAGGACTAAACATTCAGTACTTC

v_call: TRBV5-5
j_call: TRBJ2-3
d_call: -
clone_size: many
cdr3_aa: CASSTGTDTQYF
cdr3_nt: TGTGCCAGCAGCACGGGTACGGATACGCAGTATTTT

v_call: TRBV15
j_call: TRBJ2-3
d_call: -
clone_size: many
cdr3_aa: CATSAGGKRNTDTQYF
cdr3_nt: TGTGCCACCTCCGCAGGAGGAAAGCGGAACACAGATACGCAGTATTTT